This TCR beta chain appears in the sequencing data of a study of blood T cell repertoires in COVID-19. This clone was picked up a small number of times. Method: immunoSEQ multiplex PCR; TCRdb's copy keeps in-frame clones and lacks some. Of about 97,000 clones detected, roughly 80% appear once; the ten largest clones hold approximately 9.6%. The CDR3 extends over 15 amino acids. Germline CDR1 and CDR2: MGHRA and YSYEKL. V was clipped by 3 bases and J by 6 bases; unmatched bases: 8. The J gene is TRBJ2-7, the V gene TRBV4-1; 10 bases agree with TRBD1. The sample comprised peripheral blood. The sequence came from a man in his sixties with active or convalescent COVID-19. The CDR3 spells CASSHNRDRGGEQYF. The CDR3 nucleotides are TGCGCCAGCAGCCATAACCGGGACAGGGGCGGCGAGCAGTACTTC.